This T cell receptor beta chain appears in the sequencing data of a study of cytomegalovirus exposure and HLA in healthy donors. Study-level findings and limits: Researchers reported that a few CMV-associated chains were confirmed in vitro as CMV antigen-specific.

On this clone: Its antigen is unidentified.

Use of 60 Vbeta and 13 Jbeta primers characterized the PCR. As originally analysed: Unique TCR beta chains totaled 65 million to 95 million in a later count, with roughly 11 million of them shared. Sequencing was performed with immunoSEQ multiplex PCR; in TCRdb, only in-frame clones are kept and a portion is missing. V and J calls and clone size come straight from that table; D and trimming were deduced from the DNA. The table includes 90,000 to 130,000 clones, approximately 80% detected once. Healthy people donating bone marrow made up the donors. Germline CDR1 is MNHEY and CDR2 is SMNVEV (reference sequence). The CDR3 runs 16 residues. V was trimmed by 2 bases and J by 3 bases, leaving 17 bases between them.

Sequencing used PBMCs. The rearrangement links TRBV27 to TRBJ2-7; maybe TRBD2 (5 bases). This sequence originates from a woman aged 60-70 years in good health and CMV-seropositive. The CDR3 sequence: CASSLNTGSPFYEQYF. The DNA of the CDR3 is TGTGCCAGCAGTTTAAATACTGGGAGCCCCTTCTACGAGCAGTACTTC.